This entry features one T cell receptor (beta chain) sequence. This sample was included in a study of blood T cell repertoires in COVID-19. The CDR3 loop spans 16 amino acids. Germline values: CDR1 LNHDA, CDR2 SQIVND (reference sequence). V lost 1 base, J lost 6 bases, and 6 bases stayed unmatched. The study assigned cohorts using participant-reported clinical history. Individuals in the exposed group had encountered a COVID-19 case within 2 weeks preceding study entry. The data were produced by immunoSEQ multiplex PCR, yet TCRdb's version contains in-frame clones alone and is incomplete. The table lists about 200,000 clones, less than 90% of them singletons.

The clonotype originates from a woman aged 25 to 45 who had been exposed to COVID-19. What was sequenced was PBMCs or T cells enriched from blood (not recorded which). The rearrangement links TRBV19 to TRBJ1-6; 7 bases agree with TRBD1. CDR3 region: CASSIGTGQSNSPLHF. In DNA, the CDR3 is TGTGCCAGTAGTATAGGGACGGGACAGAGTAATTCACCCCTCCACTTT.